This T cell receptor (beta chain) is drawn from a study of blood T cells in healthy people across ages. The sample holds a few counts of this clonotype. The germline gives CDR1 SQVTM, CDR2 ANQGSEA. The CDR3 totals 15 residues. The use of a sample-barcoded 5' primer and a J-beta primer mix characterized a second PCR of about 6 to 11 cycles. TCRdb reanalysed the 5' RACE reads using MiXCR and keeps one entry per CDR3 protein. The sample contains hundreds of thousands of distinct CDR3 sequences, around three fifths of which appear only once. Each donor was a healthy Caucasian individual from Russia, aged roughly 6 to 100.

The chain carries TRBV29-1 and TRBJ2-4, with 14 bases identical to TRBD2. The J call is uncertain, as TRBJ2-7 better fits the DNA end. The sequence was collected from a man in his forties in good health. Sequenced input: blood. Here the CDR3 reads CSVEKGTSGSGEQYF. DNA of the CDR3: TGCAGCGTTGAAAAAGGGACTAGCGGGAGCGGCGAGCAGTACTTC.